Shown below are 27 T cell receptor beta chains from a single sample sequenced in a study of cytomegalovirus exposure and HLA in healthy donors (dated by TCRdb to 2015 to 2018). Library method: the immunoSEQ multiplex PCR assay. The multiplex PCR relied on a mix of 60 forward primers for TCR Vbeta segments and 13 reverse primers for TCR Jbeta segments. The table comes from immuneACCESS by way of TCRdb, which keeps in-frame sequences with V and J called. Part of the clones is missing from these tables; in studies checked, under half for an unresolved V gene and the rest for unknown reasons. This sample lists 150,000 to 200,000 clones; around three quarters were detected once. The top ten clones comprise less than 1.2% of the sample. Sample: PBMCs. These receptors were obtained from a woman between 40 and 55 years old in good health and CMV-seronegative.

This chain uses TRBV29-1 with TRBJ1-2, with 10 positions matching TRBD1. Germline-derived CDR1 and CDR2 are SQVTM and ANQGSEA. The CDR3 has 13 residues. The trim removed 7 bases at V and 6 bases at J, leaving 8 bases unmatched. CDR3 DNA sequence: TGCAGCGCGACAGGGGGCGACGGGGATGGCTACACCTTC. Translating gives CSATGGDGDGYTF.

The chain combines TRBV19 with TRBJ2-1; the D gene is possibly TRBD1 (5 bases). V lost 1 base, J lost 4 bases, and 8 bases lay in between. Germline CDR1 is LNHDA and CDR2 is SQIVND (reference sequence). The CDR3 runs to 14 residues. The CDR3 DNA reads as TGTGCCAGTAGTATAGTGGGGCAGTACAATGAGCAGTTCTTC. Translated, it gives CASSIVGQYNEQFF.

The genes are TRBV13 and TRBJ1-4, with 8 bases aligning to TRBD1. The V gene end was trimmed by 5 bases and the J gene end by 2 bases; junction bases not matched to a gene: 7. The CDR3 extends over 16 amino acids. Germline loops: CDR1 PRHDT, CDR2 FYEKMQ (reference sequence). Here the CDR3 reads CASSLRQGTTNEKLFF. The CDR3 DNA reads TGTGCCAGCAGCCTGAGACAGGGGACGACTAATGAAAAACTGTTTTTT.

This clone has just a few counts. This rearrangement joins TRBV15 to TRBJ1-1; a possible D gene is TRBD1 (5 bases). Germline-derived CDR1 and CDR2 are LNHNV and YYDKDF (reference sequence). V was trimmed by 0 bases and J by 5 bases, leaving 10 bases between them. CDR3 length: 14 residues. CDR3 in DNA: TGTGCCACCAGCAGAGATCAGAAGGGGACTGAAGCTTTCTTT. It specifies CATSRDQKGTEAFF.

This chain connects TRBV6-5 to TRBJ2-3, with 8 bases aligning to TRBD1. This CDR3 spans 15 amino acids. Germline V CDR1 and CDR2: MNHEY, SVGAGI. V lost 5 bases and J lost 0; bases outside the gene matches: 4. The CDR3 protein is CASSPDRASTDTQYF. Here the CDR3 DNA reads TGTGCCAGCAGTCCGGACAGGGCTAGCACAGATACGCAGTATTTT.

V gene TRBV29-1 combines with J gene TRBJ2-1, with 8 bases identical to TRBD2. The CDR3 contains 12 residues. V gave up 7 bases and J gave up 8 bases; unmatched junction bases: 7. Per germline, CDR1 SQVTM and CDR2 ANQGSEA. This chain's CDR3 is CSARREGDEQFF. DNA of the CDR3: TGCAGCGCCCGTCGGGAGGGTGATGAGCAGTTCTTC.

This chain connects TRBV29-1 to TRBJ1-5; D might be TRBD1 (5 bases). The CDR3 has 11 residues. The germline V gene has CDR1 SQVTM and CDR2 ANQGSEA. The DNA for the CDR3 is TGCAGGGGAGGGGTTTATCAGCCCCAGCATTTT. Translating it yields CRGGVYQPQHF.

The CDR3 DNA sequence: TGCAGCGTTGACCCCGGGACAGGTGAAGCTTTCTTT. It codes for CSVDPGTGEAFF. The chain links TRBV29-1 to TRBJ1-1, with 8 positions matching TRBD1. This CDR3 has 12 residues. Germline V gene sequence: CDR1 SQVTM, CDR2 ANQGSEA. The V segment lost 3 bases and the J segment 7 bases; nucleotides outside the gene matches: 4. Full variable domain (missing parts from reference TRBV29-1 and TRBJ1-1): SAVISQKPSRDICQRGTSLTIQCQVDSQVTMMFWYRQQPGQSLTLIATANQGSEATYESGFVIDKFPISRPNLTFSTLTVSNMSPEDSSIYLCSVDPGTGEAFFGQGTRLTVV.

The chain employs TRBV7-2 and TRBJ2-1, with 8 bases that match TRBD2. CDR1 SGHTA and CDR2 FQGNSA come from the germline V gene. Trimming took 5 bases from V and 8 from J; bases not matched to a gene: 11. The CDR3 has 15 residues. The CDR3 region is CASSPGTSLEDEQFF. The CDR3 DNA follows: TGTGCCAGCAGCCCCGGGACTAGTTTAGAGGATGAGCAGTTCTTC.

The chain recombines TRBV4-1 with TRBJ1-4; 7 bases are shared with TRBD1. V lost 1 base and J lost 0; bases outside the gene matches: 8. The CDR3 sequence is 18 residues long. The germline CDR1 and CDR2 sequences are MGHRA and YSYEKL. For the CDR3, the DNA is TGCGCCAGCAGCCAAGGGGTCGGGACAGTTGCAACTAATGAAAAACTGTTTTTT. It specifies CASSQGVGTVATNEKLFF.

This chain links TRBV9 with TRBJ1-3; D not certain. The CDR3 is 15 residues long. Germline CDR1 reads SGDLS; CDR2 reads YYNGEE. Deletions cut 1 base from V and 2 bases from J, with 10 bases between. This CDR3 reads CASSVMETPGNTIYF. The CDR3 coding sequence is TGTGCCAGCAGCGTAATGGAGACCCCTGGAAACACCATATATTTT.

The gene calls are TRBV7-9 and TRBJ1-1; D is unresolved. The CDR3 extends over 18 amino acids. CDR1 is SEHNR, CDR2 FQNEAQ, per germline (reference sequence). V was clipped by 0 bases and J by 0 bases, with 17 bases between them. The CDR3 nucleotides are TGTGCCAGCAGCTTAGCAAGTAGGGTTACCGGGGTGAACACTGAAGCTTTCTTT. It encodes CASSLASRVTGVNTEAFF. The whole variable domain, filled in from reference TRBV7-9 and TRBJ1-1, reads DTGVSQNPRHKITKRGQNVTFRCDPISEHNRLYWYRQTLGQGPEFLTYFQNEAQLEKSRLLSDRFSAERPKGSFSTLEIQRTEQGDSAMYLCASSLASRVTGVNTEAFFGQGTRLTVV.

The rearrangement links TRBV30 to TRBJ2-1, with TRBD2 identical over 13 bases. Per the germline V gene, CDR1 is GTSNPN and CDR2 is SVGIG (reference sequence). V trimming: 6 bases; J trimming: 9 bases; junction bases outside the gene matches: 8. CDR3 length: 14 amino acids. CDR3 DNA sequence: TGTGCCTGCGACATACTAGCGGGAGGGGGTGAGCAGTTCTTC. This encodes CACDILAGGGEQFF. Complete variable domain (other parts from reference TRBV30 and TRBJ2-1): SQTIHQWPATLVQPVGSPLSLECTVEGTSNPNLYWYRQAAGRGLQLLFYSVGIGQISSEVPQNLSASRPQDRQFILSSKKLLLSDSGFYLCACDILAGGGEQFFGPGTRLTVL.

A few counts support this clone. Written as DNA, the CDR3 is TGTGCCAGCATTCGGACAGGGCAGGAAAAACTGTTTTTT. This codes for CASIRTGQEKLFF. The V call is TRBV6-1, the J call TRBJ1-4; 8 bases agree with TRBD1. CDR3 length: 13 amino acids. V trimming: 7 bases; J trimming: 8 bases; junction bases outside the gene matches: 6. Germline loops: CDR1 MNHNS, CDR2 SASEGT.

This clone was detected a few times. The DNA for the CDR3 is TGTGCCAGCAGCCCTCCGGGACTAGCGGACTCCACAGATACGCAGTATTTT. Encoded protein: CASSPPGLADSTDTQYF. The rearrangement uses TRBV7-9 and TRBJ2-3; 11 bases agree with TRBD2. The CDR3 extends over 17 amino acids. Unmatched junction bases numbered 9, after V lost 5 bases and J lost 2 bases. Germline CDR1 and CDR2: SEHNR and FQNEAQ (reference sequence).

The rearrangement uses TRBV7-9 and TRBJ1-1, with D tentatively TRBD1 (5 bases). From germline, CDR1 is SEHNR and CDR2 FQNEAQ (reference sequence). This CDR3 comprises 14 residues. The V and J ends lost 7 bases and 0 bases respectively, with 12 bases between them. CDR3 region: CASILGGMNTEAFF. The CDR3 coding sequence is TGTGCCAGCATCTTGGGGGGTATGAACACTGAAGCTTTCTTT.

The chain combines TRBV9 with TRBJ1-1, with D possibly being TRBD1 (6 bases). The germline gives CDR1 SGDLS, CDR2 YYNGEE. Trimming removed 3 bases from V and 3 bases from J, with 9 bases in between. The length of the CDR3 is 13 residues. The CDR3 is CASSGGGHTEAFF. CDR3 DNA sequence: TGTGCCAGCAGCGGGGGGGGGCACACTGAAGCTTTCTTT.

The rearrangement links TRBV11-2 to TRBJ2-7, with D possibly matching TRBD2 (6 bases). The V end was cut by 4 bases, the J end by 4 bases, with 14 bases between. The CDR3 spans 14 residues. CDR1 SGHAT and CDR2 FQNNGV come from the germline V gene. Here the CDR3 DNA reads TGTGCCAGCAGCTCGACTAGAAAGATATACGAGCAGTACTTC. It is translated as CASSSTRKIYEQYF.

This clone was counted once. The chain recombines TRBV11-2 with TRBJ1-4; maybe TRBD1 (5 bases). The germline V gene has CDR1 SGHAT and CDR2 FQNNGV. The CDR3 consists of 19 residues. V lost 5 bases to trimming and J lost 7 bases, with 29 bases between them. CDR3 residues: CASSLSAWGGPTGGEKLFF. CDR3 DNA: TGTGCCAGCAGCCTCAGTGCGTGGGGCGGTCCTACGGGGGGTGAAAAACTGTTTTTT.

The gene calls are TRBV2 and TRBJ2-1; D is uncertain. The V end was cut by 5 bases, the J end by 2 bases, with 10 bases between. Germline loops: CDR1 SNHLY, CDR2 FYNNEI. The CDR3 is 14 residues long. CDR3 in DNA: TGTGCCAGCAGTTTGACTGTTACCTACAATGAGCAGTTCTTC. Translating gives CASSLTVTYNEQFF.

V usage is TRBV27 and J usage is TRBJ1-5; TRBD1 aligns across 10 bases. This CDR3 has 16 residues. Looked up from germline, CDR1 is MNHEY and CDR2 is SMNVEV (reference sequence). The V segment lost 5 bases and the J segment 3 bases; nucleotides outside the gene matches: 7. CDR3 nucleotide sequence: TGTGCCAGCAGTGCTTCGACAGGGGGCCACAATCAGCCCCAGCATTTT. This gives the protein CASSASTGGHNQPQHF.

The chain uses TRBV28 and TRBJ1-2; 7 positions agree with TRBD1. CDR3 length: 16 amino acids. CDR1 and CDR2 (germline): MDHEN, SYDVKM. V lost 6 bases and J lost 6; bases outside the gene matches: 16. CDR3 amino acids: CASRPTTGDQGNGYTF. The CDR3 region has the DNA TGTGCCAGCAGGCCCACAACAGGGGATCAAGGGAATGGCTACACCTTC.

J is TRBJ2-2 and V is TRBV2; possibly TRBD2 for D (5 bases). This CDR3 contains 14 residues. V gave up 7 bases and J gave up 1 base, with 10 bases separating them. Per the germline V gene, CDR1 is SNHLY and CDR2 is FYNNEI. CDR3 sequence reads: CASIGGLNTGELFF. The CDR3 DNA reads as TGTGCCAGCATTGGAGGCCTGAACACCGGGGAGCTGTTTTTT.

The chain combines TRBV30 with TRBJ2-2; 7 bases fit TRBD1. This CDR3 region has 13 residues. CDR1 GTSNPN and CDR2 SVGIG come from the germline V gene (reference sequence). J gave up 3 bases and V 5 bases, and 3 bases lay outside the gene matches. The CDR3 sequence is CAWQGDHTGELFF. CDR3 in DNA: TGTGCCTGGCAGGGGGATCACACCGGGGAGCTGTTTTTT.

This chain connects TRBV6-6 to TRBJ2-2; D not certain. Germline-derived CDR1 and CDR2 are MNHNY and SVGAGI (reference sequence). The CDR3 totals 13 residues. V was trimmed by 6 bases and J by 5 bases, leaving 10 bases between them. The DNA for the CDR3 is TGTGCCAGCAGCCACAGCTATACCGGGGAGCTGTTTTTT. This sequence encodes CASSHSYTGELFF.

This rearrangement joins TRBV30 to TRBJ2-7; 8 bases map to TRBD1. V was clipped by 7 bases and J by 2 bases; unmatched bases: 10. This CDR3 is 14 amino acids long. CDR1 is GTSNPN, CDR2 SVGIG, per germline (reference sequence). The CDR3 spells CAYEMTGVPYEQYF. The DNA for the CDR3 is TGTGCCTATGAAATGACAGGGGTTCCCTACGAGCAGTACTTC.

The chain couples TRBV4-2 to TRBJ1-2; the match to TRBD1 covers 7 bases. The CDR3 consists of 17 residues. V shed 0 bases, J shed 8 bases, and the junction held 15 bases outside the gene matches. Germline CDR1 and CDR2: LGHNA and YNFKEQ. The CDR3 loop is CASSQDRNRGTVGGYTF. The CDR3 nucleotides read TGTGCCAGCAGCCAAGATCGGAACAGGGGTACTGTGGGGGGCTACACCTTC.